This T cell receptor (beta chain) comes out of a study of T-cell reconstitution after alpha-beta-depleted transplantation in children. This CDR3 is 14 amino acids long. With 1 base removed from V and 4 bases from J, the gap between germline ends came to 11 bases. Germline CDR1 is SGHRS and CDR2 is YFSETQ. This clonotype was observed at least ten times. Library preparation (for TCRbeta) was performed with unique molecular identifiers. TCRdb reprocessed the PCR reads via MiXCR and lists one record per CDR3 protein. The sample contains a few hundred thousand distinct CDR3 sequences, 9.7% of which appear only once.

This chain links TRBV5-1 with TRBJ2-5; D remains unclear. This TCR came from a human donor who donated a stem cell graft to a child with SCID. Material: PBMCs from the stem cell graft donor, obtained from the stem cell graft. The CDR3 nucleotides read TGCGCCAGCAGCTTGTCGGCAGGTGGAGAGACCCAGTACTTC. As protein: CASSLSAGGETQYF.